This T cell receptor beta chain derives from a study of T cells in Graves' hyperthyroidism and ophthalmopathy. Amplification yielded TCR beta CDR3 regions, with RNA transcripts as the source. An initial round of RT-PCR targeting the TCR CDR3 relied on the HTBI primer set. From the multiplex PCR reads, TCRdb called clonotypes with MiXCR, one entry per CDR3 protein. The profile covers roughly 560,000 distinct CDR3 sequences, with under 15% appearing a single time and roughly 4.3% taken by the ten largest. In this sample, this clonotype turned up many times. What was sequenced was blood. The receptor's source is a woman between 40 and 50 years old with Graves' ophthalmopathy.

The CDR3: CASSDWGSMNTEAFF. DNA for the CDR3: TGTGCCAGCAGTGACTGGGGCAGCATGAACACTGAAGCTTTCTTT. The chain combines TRBV6-4 with TRBJ1-1, with TRBD1 as a possible D gene (5 bases). Looked up from germline, CDR1 is MRHNA and CDR2 is SNTAGT. Between the trimmed V and J ends, which lost 1 base and 0 bases, there was a span of 9 bases. CDR3 length: 15 amino acids.